The 11 T cell receptor beta chains reported below all come from one sample, sequenced in a study of T cells after yellow fever vaccination. TCRdb re-called the 5' RACE reads through MiXCR, storing one row per CDR3 protein. The table records about 220,000 distinct CDR3 sequences, 3% to 3.5% of them present only once. The sequencing here drew on CD4+ T cells sorted from PBMCs, taken 10 days after the yellow fever booster vaccination. The receptors stem from a man aged 18 to 30 who received the YFV17D yellow fever vaccine.

This clonotype was observed many times. The gene calls are TRBV2 and TRBJ2-2; D ambiguous. CDR1 and CDR2 (germline): SNHLY, FYNNEI. V was pared by 1 base and J by 4 bases, with 10 bases between. The CDR3 length is 15 residues. DNA for the CDR3: TGTGCCAGCAGTGAAGTCGGCGCGAGCACCGGGGAGCTGTTTTTT. Its protein product is CASSEVGASTGELFF.

This clonotype was detected many times. Here the CDR3 reads CAISDGYSGSEQYV. CDR3 coding DNA: TGTGCCATCAGTGATGGGTACTCCGGGAGCGAGCAGTACGTC. The rearrangement uses TRBV10-3 and TRBJ2-7; D is perhaps TRBD2 (6 bases). Germline CDR1 and CDR2: ENHRY and SYGVKD. This CDR3 has 14 amino acids. The V end lost 3 bases, the J end lost 6 bases, and 15 bases lay between the germline ends.

This clonotype was seen a few times. The rearrangement joins TRBV7-3 to TRBJ2-5; D unresolved. Trimming removed 3 bases at V and 3 bases at J, with 8 bases between. The CDR3 is 13 amino acids. The germline V gene encodes CDR1 SGHTA and CDR2 FQGTGA. Here the CDR3 reads CASSFSLKETQYF. The CDR3 DNA follows: TGTGCCAGCAGCTTCAGTCTAAAAGAGACCCAGTACTTC.

In its sample, this clonotype was seen a few times. V is TRBV5-4 and J is TRBJ2-5; either TRBD1 or TRBD2 may supply D (5 bases each). V lost 4 bases and J 2 bases, leaving 18 bases between the germline ends. The germline V gene encodes CDR1 SGHNT and CDR2 YYREEE (reference sequence). The CDR3 extends over 16 amino acids. The CDR3 protein is CASSPLTGAMQETQYF. The CDR3 bases are TGTGCCAGCAGCCCCCTGACCGGGGCCATGCAAGAGACCCAGTACTTC.

This clonotype was detected ten times or more. This rearrangement joins TRBV7-2 to TRBJ2-6, with TRBD2 identical over 8 bases. CDR1 and CDR2 from the germline V gene are SGHTA and FQGNSA. With V trimmed by 6 bases and J by 3 bases, 7 bases remained unmatched. The CDR3 is 16 amino acids. CDR3 sequence: CASRTSARGGANVLTF. The CDR3 nucleotides read TGTGCCAGCAGGACTAGCGCCCGTGGTGGGGCCAACGTCCTGACTTTC.

This clonotype was counted ten times or more. This chain links TRBV15 with TRBJ2-2; 9 bases align to TRBD1. Germline V lookup: CDR1 LNHNV, CDR2 YYDKDF (reference sequence). J was trimmed by 3 bases and V by 2 bases; bases with no gene match: 7. The CDR3 has 17 amino acids. CDR3 in amino acids: CATSRLGQGADTGELFF. In DNA form, the CDR3 reads TGTGCCACCAGCAGATTGGGACAGGGAGCGGACACCGGGGAGCTGTTTTTT.

This clonotype was detected ten times or more. The chain recombines TRBV7-9 with TRBJ1-1; possible D gene TRBD1, 5 bases. Germline loops: CDR1 SEHNR, CDR2 FQNEAQ (reference sequence). The CDR3 totals 11 residues. V dropped 1 base and J dropped 10 bases, with 7 bases sitting between them. This CDR3 is CASSLGGSAFF. CDR3 bases: TGTGCCAGCAGCTTAGGGGGCTCAGCTTTCTTT.

This clonotype showed up just a few times. V gene TRBV12-5 combines with J gene TRBJ2-1; no clear D gene. The V end was cut by 1 base, the J end by 7 bases, with 14 bases between. CDR1 is LGHNT and CDR2 is FRNRAP in the germline V gene. The CDR3 spans 15 residues. CDR3 amino acids: CASGLGSLLSNEQFF. The CDR3 DNA follows: TGTGCTAGTGGTTTGGGCAGCCTTCTCTCAAATGAGCAGTTCTTC.

This clonotype was seen at least ten times. The chain uses TRBV19 and TRBJ2-1, with a tentative D call TRBD2 (6 bases). V was pared by 4 bases and J by 5 bases, with 12 bases between. The germline V gene has CDR1 LNHDA and CDR2 SQIVND (reference sequence). The CDR3 is 14 amino acids. DNA for the CDR3: TGTGCCAGTAGTAAGGACTACCCTAACAATGAGCAGTTCTTC. Translation gives CASSKDYPNNEQFF.

This clonotype was recorded many times. This chain connects TRBV5-1 to TRBJ2-5, with a possible D match to TRBD2 (6 bases). This CDR3 has 14 residues. V was clipped by 1 base and J by 4 bases, with 11 bases between them. Germline V lookup: CDR1 SGHRS, CDR2 YFSETQ. The CDR3 sequence is CASSLRRARETQYF. For the CDR3, the DNA is TGCGCCAGCAGCTTGAGGAGGGCGAGAGAGACCCAGTACTTC.

As concerns this clonotype: Given a much more abundant clone one base away, this may be a read error. The rearrangement joins TRBV9 to TRBJ1-1; D gene uncertain. From germline, CDR1 is SGDLS and CDR2 YYNGEE. The CDR3 is 14 residues long. V was shortened by 0 bases and J by 4 bases, with 10 bases between the two germline ends. The CDR3 coding sequence is TGTGCCAGCAGCGTAGGCGAAGGGTTCACTGAAGCTTTCTTT. Amino acids: CASSVGEGFTEAFF. Filled out from reference TRBV9 and TRBJ1-1, the complete variable domain reads DSGVTQTPKHLITATGQRVTLRCSPRSGDLSVYWYQQSLDQGLQFLIQYYNGEERAKGNILERFSAQQFPDLHSELNLSSLELGDSALYFCASSVGEGFTEAFFGQGTRLTVV.